This T cell receptor beta chain was profiled in a study of cytomegalovirus exposure and HLA in healthy donors. Study summary: Earlier sequencing of about 179 million T cells yielded fewer than 140 million unique TCR beta sequences. A data release that came early held roughly 90 million unique TCRs from HLA-typed donors.

This CDR3 has 15 residues. Germline CDR1 reads LGHNA; CDR2 reads YSLEER. The J segment lost 5 bases and the V segment lost 1 base, leaving 6 bases of the junction unmatched. The PCR employed 60 Vbeta primers together with 13 Jbeta primers. Generated by immunoSEQ multiplex PCR, the TCRdb table keeps only in-frame clones and is missing some. The profile shows about 140,000 clones, roughly two thirds of them singletons. This TCR was recovered from a male donor in good health and CMV-seronegative. The chain employs TRBV4-3 and TRBJ2-5; 8 nucleotides match TRBD2. The sample was PBMCs. CDR3 coding DNA: TGCGCCAGCAGCCAAGGGGGACTAGTTTCCGAGACCCAGTACTTC. Translation: CASSQGGLVSETQYF.